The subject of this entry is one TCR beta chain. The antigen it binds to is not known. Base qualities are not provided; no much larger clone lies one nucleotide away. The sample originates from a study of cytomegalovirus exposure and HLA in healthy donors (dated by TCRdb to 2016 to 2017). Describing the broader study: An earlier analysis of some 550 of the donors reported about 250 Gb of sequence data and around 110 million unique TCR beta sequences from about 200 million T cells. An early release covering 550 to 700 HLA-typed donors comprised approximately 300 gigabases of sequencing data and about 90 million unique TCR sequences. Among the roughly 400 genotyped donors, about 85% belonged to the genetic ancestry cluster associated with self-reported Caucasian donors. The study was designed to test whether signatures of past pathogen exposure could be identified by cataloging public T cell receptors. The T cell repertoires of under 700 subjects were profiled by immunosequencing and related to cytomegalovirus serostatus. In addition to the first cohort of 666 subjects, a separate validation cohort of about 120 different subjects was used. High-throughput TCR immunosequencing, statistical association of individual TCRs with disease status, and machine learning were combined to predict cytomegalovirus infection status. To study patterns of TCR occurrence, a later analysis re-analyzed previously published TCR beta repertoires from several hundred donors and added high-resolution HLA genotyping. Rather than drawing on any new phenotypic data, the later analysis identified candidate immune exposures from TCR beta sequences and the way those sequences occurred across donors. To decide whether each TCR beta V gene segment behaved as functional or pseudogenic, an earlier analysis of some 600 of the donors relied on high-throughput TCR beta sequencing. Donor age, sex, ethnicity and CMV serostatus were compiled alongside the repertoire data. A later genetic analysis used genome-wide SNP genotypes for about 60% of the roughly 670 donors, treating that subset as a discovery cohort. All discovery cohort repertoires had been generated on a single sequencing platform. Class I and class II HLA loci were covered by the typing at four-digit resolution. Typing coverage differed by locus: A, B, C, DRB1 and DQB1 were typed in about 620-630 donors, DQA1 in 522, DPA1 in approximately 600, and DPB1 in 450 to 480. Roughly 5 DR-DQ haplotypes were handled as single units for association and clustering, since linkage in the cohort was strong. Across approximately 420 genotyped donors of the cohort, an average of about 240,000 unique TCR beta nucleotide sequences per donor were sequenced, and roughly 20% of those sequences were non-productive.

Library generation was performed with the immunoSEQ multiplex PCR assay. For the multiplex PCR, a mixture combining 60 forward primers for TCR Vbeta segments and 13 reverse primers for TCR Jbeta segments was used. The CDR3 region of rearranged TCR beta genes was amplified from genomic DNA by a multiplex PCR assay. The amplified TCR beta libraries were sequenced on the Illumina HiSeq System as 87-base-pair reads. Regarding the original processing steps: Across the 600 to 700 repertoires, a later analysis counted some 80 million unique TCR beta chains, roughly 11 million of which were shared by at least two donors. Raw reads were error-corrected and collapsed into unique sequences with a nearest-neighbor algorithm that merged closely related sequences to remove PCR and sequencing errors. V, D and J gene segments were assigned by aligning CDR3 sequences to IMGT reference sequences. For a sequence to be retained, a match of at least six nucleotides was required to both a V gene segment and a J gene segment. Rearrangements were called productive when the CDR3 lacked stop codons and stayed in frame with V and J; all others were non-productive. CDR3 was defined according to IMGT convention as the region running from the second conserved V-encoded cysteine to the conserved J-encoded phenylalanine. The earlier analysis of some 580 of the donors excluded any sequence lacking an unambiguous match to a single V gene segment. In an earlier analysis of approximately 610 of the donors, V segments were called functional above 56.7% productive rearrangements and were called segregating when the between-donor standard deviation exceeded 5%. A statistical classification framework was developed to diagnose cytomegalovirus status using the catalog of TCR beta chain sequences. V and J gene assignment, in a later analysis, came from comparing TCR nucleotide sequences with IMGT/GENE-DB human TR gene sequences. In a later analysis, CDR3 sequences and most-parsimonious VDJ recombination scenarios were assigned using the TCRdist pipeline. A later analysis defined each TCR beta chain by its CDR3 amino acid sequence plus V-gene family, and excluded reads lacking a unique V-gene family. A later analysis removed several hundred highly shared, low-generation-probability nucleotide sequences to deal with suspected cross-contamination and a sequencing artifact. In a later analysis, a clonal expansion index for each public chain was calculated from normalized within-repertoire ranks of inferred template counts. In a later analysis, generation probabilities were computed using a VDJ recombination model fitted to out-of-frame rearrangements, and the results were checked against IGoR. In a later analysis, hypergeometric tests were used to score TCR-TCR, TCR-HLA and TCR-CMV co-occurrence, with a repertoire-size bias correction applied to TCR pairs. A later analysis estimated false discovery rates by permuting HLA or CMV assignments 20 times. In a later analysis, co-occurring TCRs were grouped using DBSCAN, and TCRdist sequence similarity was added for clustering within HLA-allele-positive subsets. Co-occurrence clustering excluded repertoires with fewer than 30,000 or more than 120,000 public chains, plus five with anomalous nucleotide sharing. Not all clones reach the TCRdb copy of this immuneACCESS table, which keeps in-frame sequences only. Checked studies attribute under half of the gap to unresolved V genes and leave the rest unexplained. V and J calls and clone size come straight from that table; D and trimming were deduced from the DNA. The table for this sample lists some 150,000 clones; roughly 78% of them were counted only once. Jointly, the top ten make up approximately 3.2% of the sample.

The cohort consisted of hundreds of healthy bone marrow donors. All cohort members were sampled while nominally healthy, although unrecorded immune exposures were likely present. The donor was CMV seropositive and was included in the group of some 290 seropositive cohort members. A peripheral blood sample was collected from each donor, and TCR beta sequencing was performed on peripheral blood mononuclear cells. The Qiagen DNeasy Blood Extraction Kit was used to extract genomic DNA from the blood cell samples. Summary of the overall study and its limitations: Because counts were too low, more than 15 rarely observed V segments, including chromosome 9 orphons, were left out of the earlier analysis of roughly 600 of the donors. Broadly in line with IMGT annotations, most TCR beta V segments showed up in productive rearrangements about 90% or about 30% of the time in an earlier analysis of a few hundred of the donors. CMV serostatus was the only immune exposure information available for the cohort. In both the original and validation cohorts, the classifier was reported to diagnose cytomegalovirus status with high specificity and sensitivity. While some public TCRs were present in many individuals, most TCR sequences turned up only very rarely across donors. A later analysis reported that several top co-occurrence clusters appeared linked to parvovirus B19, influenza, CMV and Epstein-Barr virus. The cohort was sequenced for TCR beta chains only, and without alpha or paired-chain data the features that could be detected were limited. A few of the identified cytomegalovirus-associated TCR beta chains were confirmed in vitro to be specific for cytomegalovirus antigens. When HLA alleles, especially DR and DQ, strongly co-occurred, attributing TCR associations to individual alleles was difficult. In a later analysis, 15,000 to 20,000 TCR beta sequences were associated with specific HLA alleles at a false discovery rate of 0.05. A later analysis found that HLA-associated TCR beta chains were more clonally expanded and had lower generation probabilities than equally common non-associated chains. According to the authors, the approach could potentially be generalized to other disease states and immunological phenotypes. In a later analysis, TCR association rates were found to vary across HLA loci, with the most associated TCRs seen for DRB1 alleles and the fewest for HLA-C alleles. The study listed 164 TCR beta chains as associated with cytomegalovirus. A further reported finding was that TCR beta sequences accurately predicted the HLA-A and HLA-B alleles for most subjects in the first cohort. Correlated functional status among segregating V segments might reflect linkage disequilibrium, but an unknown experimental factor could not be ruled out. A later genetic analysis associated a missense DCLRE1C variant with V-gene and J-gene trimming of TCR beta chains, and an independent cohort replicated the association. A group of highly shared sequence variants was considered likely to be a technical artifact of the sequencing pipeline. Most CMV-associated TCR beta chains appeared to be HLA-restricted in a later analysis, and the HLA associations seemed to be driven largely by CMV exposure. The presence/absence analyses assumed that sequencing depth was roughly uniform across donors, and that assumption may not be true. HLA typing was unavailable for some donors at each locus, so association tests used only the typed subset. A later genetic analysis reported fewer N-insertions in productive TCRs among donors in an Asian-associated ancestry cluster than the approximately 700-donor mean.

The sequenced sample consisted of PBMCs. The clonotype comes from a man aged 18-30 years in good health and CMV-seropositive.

The DNA sequence is given as TGTGCCTGGAGGCGACAGGGGGCGAGGAACGAGCAGTACTTC. Translated, this is CAWRRQGARNEQYF. The V gene is TRBV30 and the J gene is TRBJ2-7; TRBD1 matches 10 bases in the middle. The germline V and J ends show losses of 3 bases and 5 bases respectively, and no gene match explains 7 bases of the junction. The germline V gene (reference sequence) yields GTSNPN for CDR1 and SVGIG for CDR2. The CDR3 runs 14 residues from the cysteine to the phenylalanine. Only the CDR3 portion is preserved as DNA: 42 bases, with reading frame beginning at the first base.